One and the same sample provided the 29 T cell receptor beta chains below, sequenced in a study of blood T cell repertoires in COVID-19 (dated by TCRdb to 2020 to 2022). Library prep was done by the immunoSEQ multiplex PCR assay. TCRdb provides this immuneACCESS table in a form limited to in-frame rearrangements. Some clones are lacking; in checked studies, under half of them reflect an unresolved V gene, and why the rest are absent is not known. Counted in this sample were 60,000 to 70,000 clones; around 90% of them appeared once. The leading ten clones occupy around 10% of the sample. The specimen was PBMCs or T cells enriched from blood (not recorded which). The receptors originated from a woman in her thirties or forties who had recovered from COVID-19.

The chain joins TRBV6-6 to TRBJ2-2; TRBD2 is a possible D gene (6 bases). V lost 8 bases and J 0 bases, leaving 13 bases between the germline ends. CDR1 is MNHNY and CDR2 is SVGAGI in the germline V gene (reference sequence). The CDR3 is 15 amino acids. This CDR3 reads CASFWTITNTGELFF. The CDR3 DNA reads TGTGCCAGCTTTTGGACTATAACGAACACCGGGGAGCTGTTTTTT.

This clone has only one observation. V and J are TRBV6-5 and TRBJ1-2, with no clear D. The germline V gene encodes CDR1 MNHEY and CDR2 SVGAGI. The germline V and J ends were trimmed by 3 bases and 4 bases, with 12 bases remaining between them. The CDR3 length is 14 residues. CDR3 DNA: TGTGCCAGCAGTTATCACCCGGAGAGCTATGGCTACACCTTC. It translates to CASSYHPESYGYTF.

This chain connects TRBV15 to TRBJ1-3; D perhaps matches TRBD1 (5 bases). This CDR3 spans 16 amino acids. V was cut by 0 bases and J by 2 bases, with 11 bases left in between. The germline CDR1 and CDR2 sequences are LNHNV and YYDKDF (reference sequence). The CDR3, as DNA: TGTGCCACCAGCAGAGATAGTAGCAGGGCTGGAAACACCATATATTTT. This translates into CATSRDSSRAGNTIYF.

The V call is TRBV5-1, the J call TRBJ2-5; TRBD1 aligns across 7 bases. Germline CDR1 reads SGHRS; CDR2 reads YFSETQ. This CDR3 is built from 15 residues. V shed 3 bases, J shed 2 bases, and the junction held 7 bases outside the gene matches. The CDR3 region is CASSSGQPVQETQYF. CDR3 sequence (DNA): TGCGCCAGCAGCTCGGGACAGCCCGTTCAAGAGACCCAGTACTTC.

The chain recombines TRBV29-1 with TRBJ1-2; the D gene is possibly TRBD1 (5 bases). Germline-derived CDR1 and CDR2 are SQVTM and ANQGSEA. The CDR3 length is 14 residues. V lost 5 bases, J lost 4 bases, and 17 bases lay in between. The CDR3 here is CSVPLGGSTYGYTF. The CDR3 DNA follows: TGCAGCGTTCCCCTTGGGGGGTCTACCTATGGCTACACCTTC.

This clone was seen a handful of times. The CDR3 bases are TGTGCCAGCTCAGAAGGCAGGGACACCGGGGAGCTGTTTTTT. Its protein product is CASSEGRDTGELFF. The rearrangement uses TRBV18 and TRBJ2-2; TRBD1 is a possible D gene (5 bases). The CDR3 runs to 14 residues. V gave up 5 bases and J gave up 3 bases, with 10 bases separating them. Germline assignment: CDR1 KGHSH and CDR2 LQKENI.

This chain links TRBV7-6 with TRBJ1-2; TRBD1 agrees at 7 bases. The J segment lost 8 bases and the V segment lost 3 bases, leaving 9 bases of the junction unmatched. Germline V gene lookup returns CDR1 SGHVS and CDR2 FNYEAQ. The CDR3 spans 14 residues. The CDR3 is CASSFERTGSGYTF. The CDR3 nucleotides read TGTGCCAGCAGCTTCGAGAGGACAGGTTCAGGCTACACCTTC.

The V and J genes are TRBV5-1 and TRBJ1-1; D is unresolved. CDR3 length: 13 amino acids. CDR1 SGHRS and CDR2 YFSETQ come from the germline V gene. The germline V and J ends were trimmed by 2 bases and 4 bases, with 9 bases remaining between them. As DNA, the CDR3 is TGCGCCAGCAGCTTTGAGGGAGGCACTGAAGCTTTCTTT. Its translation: CASSFEGGTEAFF.

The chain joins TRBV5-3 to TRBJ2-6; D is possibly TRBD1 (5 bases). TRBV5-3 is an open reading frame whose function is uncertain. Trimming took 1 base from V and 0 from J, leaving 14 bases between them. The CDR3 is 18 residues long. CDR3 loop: CARSLCPIDSSGANVLTF. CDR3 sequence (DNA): TGTGCCAGAAGCTTGTGTCCTATTGACAGCTCTGGGGCCAACGTCCTGACTTTC.

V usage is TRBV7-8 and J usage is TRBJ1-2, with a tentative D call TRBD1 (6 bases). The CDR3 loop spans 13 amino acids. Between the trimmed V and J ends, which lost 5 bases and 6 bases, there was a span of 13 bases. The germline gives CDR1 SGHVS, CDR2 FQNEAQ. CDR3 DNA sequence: TGTGCCAGCAGCGAGCAACAGGGCCATGGCTACACCTTC. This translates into CASSEQQGHGYTF.

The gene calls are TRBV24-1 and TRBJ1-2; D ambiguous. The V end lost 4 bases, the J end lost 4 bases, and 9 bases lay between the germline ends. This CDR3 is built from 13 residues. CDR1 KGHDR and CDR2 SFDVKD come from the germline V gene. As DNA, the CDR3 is TGTGCCACCAGTGAACGGTCATCCTATGGCTACACCTTC. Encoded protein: CATSERSSYGYTF.

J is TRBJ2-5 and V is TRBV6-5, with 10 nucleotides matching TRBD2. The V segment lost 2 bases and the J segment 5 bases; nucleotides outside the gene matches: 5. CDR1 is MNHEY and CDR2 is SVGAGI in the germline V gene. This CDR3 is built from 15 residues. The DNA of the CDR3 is TGTGCCAGCAGTTACAGCGGGGGGGCGGCGGAGACCCAGTACTTC. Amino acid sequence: CASSYSGGAAETQYF.

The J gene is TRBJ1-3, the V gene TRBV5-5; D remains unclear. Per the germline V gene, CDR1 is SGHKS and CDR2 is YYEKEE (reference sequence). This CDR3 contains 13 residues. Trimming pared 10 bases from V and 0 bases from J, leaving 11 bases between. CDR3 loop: CAVGPSSGNTIYF. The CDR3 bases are TGTGCCGTCGGCCCTAGCTCTGGAAACACCATATATTTT.

Written as DNA, the CDR3 is TGCGCCAGCAGCTTGGGACTAGCGGGGGGGCCGACAGATACGCAGTATTTT. Translating it yields CASSLGLAGGPTDTQYF. The chain joins TRBV5-1 to TRBJ2-3; 14 nucleotides agree with TRBD2. The CDR3 spans 17 residues. With 0 bases clipped from V and 3 bases from J, the junction kept 3 bases outside the gene matches. The germline V gene has CDR1 SGHRS and CDR2 YFSETQ. Complete variable domain (other parts from reference TRBV5-1 and TRBJ2-3): KAGVTQTPRYLIKTRGQQVTLSCSPISGHRSVSWYQQTPGQGLQFLFEYFSETQRNKGNFPGRFSGRQFSNSRSEMNVSTLELGDSALYLCASSLGLAGGPTDTQYFGPGTRLTVL.

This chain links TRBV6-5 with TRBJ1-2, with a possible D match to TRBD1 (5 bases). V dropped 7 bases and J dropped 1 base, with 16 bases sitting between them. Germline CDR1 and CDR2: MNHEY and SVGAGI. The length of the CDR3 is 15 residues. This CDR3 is CASNSLDTGNYGYTF. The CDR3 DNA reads TGTGCCAGCAATAGTCTGGACACGGGTAACTATGGCTACACCTTC.

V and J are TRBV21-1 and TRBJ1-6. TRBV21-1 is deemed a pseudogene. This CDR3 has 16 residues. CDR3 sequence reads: CAPRAGKNILFSPLHF. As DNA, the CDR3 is TGTGCCCCTAGAGCCGGGAAAAATATCTTGTTTTCACCCCTCCACTTT.

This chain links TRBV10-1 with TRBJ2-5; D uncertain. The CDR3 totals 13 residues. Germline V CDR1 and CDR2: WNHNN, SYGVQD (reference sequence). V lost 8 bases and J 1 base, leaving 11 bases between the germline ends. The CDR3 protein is CASDSVLQETQYF. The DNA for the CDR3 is TGCGCCAGCGACTCCGTTCTCCAAGAGACCCAGTACTTC.

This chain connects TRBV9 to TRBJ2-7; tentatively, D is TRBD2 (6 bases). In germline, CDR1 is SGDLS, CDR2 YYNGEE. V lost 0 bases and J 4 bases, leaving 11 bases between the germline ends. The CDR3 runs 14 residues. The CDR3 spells CASSVGGRGYEQYF. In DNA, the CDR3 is TGTGCCAGCAGCGTAGGTGGCCGGGGGTACGAGCAGTACTTC.

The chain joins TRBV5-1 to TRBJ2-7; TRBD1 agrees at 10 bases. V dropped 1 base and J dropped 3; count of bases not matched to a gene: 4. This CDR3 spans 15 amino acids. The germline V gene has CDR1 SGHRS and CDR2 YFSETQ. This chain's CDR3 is CASSLNGQGVYEQYF. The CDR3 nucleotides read TGCGCCAGCAGCTTGAACGGACAGGGGGTCTACGAGCAGTACTTC. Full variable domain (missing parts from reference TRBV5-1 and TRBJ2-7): KAGVTQTPRYLIKTRGQQVTLSCSPISGHRSVSWYQQTPGQGLQFLFEYFSETQRNKGNFPGRFSGRQFSNSRSEMNVSTLELGDSALYLCASSLNGQGVYEQYFGPGTRLTVT.

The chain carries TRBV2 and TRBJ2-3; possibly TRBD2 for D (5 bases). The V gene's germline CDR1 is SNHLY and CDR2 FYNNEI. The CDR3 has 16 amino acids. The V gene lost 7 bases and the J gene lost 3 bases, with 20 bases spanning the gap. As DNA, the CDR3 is TGTGCCAGCAAGAGACGACGGGGTTCGGGGACAGATACGCAGTATTTT. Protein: CASKRRRGSGTDTQYF.

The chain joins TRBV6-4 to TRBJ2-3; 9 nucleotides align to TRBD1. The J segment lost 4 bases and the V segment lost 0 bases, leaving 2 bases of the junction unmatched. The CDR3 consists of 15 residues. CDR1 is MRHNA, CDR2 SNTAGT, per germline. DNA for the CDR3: TGTGCCAGCAGTGACTCGGGACAGGGTTCAGATACGCAGTATTTT. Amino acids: CASSDSGQGSDTQYF.

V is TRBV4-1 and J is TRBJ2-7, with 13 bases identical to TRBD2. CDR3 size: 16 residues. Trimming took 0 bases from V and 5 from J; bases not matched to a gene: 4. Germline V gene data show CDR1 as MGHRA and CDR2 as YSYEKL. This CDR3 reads CASSQDPTSGGDEQYF. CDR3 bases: TGCGCCAGCAGCCAAGACCCTACTAGCGGGGGGGACGAGCAGTACTTC.

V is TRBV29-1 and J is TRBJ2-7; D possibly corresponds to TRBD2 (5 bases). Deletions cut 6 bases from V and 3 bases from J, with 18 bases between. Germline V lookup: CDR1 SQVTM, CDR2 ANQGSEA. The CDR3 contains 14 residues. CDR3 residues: CSVGLLRADYEQYF. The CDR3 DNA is TGCAGCGTGGGGTTATTGAGGGCGGACTACGAGCAGTACTTC.

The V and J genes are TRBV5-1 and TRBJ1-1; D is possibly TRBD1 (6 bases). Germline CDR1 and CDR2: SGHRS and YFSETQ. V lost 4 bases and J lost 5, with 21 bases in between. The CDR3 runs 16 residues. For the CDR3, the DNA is TGCGCCAGCAGCCCCGTTGGGGGGGCACGGGGAACTGAAGCTTTCTTT. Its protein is CASSPVGGARGTEAFF.

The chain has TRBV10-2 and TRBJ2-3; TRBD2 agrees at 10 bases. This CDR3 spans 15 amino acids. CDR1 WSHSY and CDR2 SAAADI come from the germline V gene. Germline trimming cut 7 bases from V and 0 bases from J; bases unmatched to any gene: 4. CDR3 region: CASKVAGGSTDTQYF. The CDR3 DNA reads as TGCGCCAGCAAAGTAGCGGGGGGTAGCACAGATACGCAGTATTTT.

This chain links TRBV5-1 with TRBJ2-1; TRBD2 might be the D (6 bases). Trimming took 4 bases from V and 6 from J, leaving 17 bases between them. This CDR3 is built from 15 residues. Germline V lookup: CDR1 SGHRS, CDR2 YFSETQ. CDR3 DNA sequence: TGCGCCAGCAGCCCCCTCCTAGCGCAGTCCAATGAGCAGTTCTTC. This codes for CASSPLLAQSNEQFF.

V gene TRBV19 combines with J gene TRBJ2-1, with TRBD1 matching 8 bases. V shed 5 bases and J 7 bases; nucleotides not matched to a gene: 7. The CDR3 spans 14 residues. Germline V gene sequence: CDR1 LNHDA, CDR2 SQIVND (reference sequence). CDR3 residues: CASSLDRDGNEQFF. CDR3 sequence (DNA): TGTGCCAGTAGTCTGGACAGGGACGGAAATGAGCAGTTCTTC.

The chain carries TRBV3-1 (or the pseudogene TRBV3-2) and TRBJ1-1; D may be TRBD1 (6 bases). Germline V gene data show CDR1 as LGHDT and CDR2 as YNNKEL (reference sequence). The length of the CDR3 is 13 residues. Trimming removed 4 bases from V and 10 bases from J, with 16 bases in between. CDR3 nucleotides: TGTGCCAGCAGCCCCTTGGGGGCTCCGGGAGCTTTCTTT. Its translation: CASSPLGAPGAFF.

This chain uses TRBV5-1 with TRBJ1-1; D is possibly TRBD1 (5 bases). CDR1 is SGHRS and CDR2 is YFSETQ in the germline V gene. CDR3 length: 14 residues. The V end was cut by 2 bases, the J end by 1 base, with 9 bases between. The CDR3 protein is CASSFSQGNTEAFF. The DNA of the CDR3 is TGCGCCAGCAGCTTTTCGCAGGGGAACACTGAAGCTTTCTTT.